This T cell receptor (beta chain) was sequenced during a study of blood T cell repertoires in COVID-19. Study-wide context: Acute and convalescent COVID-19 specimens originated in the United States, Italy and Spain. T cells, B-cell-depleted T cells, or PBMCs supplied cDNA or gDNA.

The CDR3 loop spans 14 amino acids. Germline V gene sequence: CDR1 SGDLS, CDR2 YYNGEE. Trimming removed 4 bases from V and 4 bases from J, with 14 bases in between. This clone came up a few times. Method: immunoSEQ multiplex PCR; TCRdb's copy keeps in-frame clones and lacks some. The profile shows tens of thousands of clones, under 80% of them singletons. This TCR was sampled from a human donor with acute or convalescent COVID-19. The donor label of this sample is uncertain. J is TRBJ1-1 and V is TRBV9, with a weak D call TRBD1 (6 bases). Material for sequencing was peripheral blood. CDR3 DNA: TGTGCCAGCAGCTCCCGAGGGGGGGGCACTGAAGCTTTCTTT. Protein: CASSSRGGGTEAFF.